This entry is about one T cell receptor beta chain. Under the authors' procedure: Estimation of nucleated cell counts relied on the amplification of reference gene primers. Sequencing used immunoSEQ multiplex PCR; TCRdb keeps in-frame clones, though not all of them. That table is the source of V, J and clone size, and D and trimming were worked out from the DNA. The data show about 130,000 clones, approximately 85% seen once. V was cut by 3 bases and J by 0 bases, with 15 bases left in between. Germline CDR1 and CDR2: KGHSH and LQKENI. CDR3 length: 17 residues. This specimen comes from a study of blood T cell repertoires in COVID-19. For the study at large: The United States, Italy and Spain provided the acute and convalescent COVID-19 samples. The cDNA or gDNA used as material had been derived from T cells, B-cell-depleted T cells, or PBMCs.

The V gene is TRBV18, the J gene TRBJ1-5; possible D gene TRBD1, 6 bases. This receptor was obtained from a human donor in a cohort sampled during active COVID-19. The sequenced sample consisted of peripheral blood. The CDR3 nucleotides read TGTGCCAGCTCACCGTACCGTCGGGGGGCTAGCAATCAGCCCCAGCATTTT. Residues: CASSPYRRGASNQPQHF.